This paragraph covers one TCR beta chain sequence. The antigen this receptor binds is unknown. Base qualities are not at hand, and no much larger clone is one base apart. This sample was taken from a study of OX40 agonist ivuxolimab in advanced cancers. Describing the broader study: Ivuxolimab, which targeted the costimulatory receptor OX40 (CD134), was an agonistic, fully human IgG2 monoclonal antibody. Intravenous ivuxolimab was administered to patients every 2 weeks at six dose levels: 0.01, 0.1, 0.3, 1.5, 3 and 10 mg/kg. Three dose-escalation patients achieved partial responses, one with hepatocellular carcinoma and two with cutaneous melanoma. The dose-escalation cohort was about 83% male with a mean age of 60 years, ranging from roughly 20 to 80. Peripheral TCRbeta sequencing aimed to test whether ivuxolimab altered TCR sequence diversity and caused clonal T-cell expansion. Among the roughly 52 dose-escalation patients, about 19 had hepatocellular carcinoma, roughly 15 melanoma, 9 renal cell carcinoma and 9 head and neck cancer. Patients were allowed to have had prior anti-PD-1, anti-PD-L1 or anti-CTLA-4 therapy, and around 37% of the dose-escalation patients had previously received checkpoint inhibitors. The paper describes the monotherapy dose-escalation part (N ≈ 49 patients) of the phase I trial of ivuxolimab.

For sequencing of the TCRbeta CDR3 region, genomic DNA was extracted from the sorted cells. The immunoSEQ Assay was used to sequence the TCRbeta CDR3 regions. TCRdb retrieved this table from immuneACCESS and kept in-frame rearrangements only. Not all clones are present; in checked studies, unresolved V genes account for under half, and no reason is known for the remainder. For this sample there are tens of thousands of clones; about 88% appear just once. Approximately 10% of the sample comes from the top ten. Study-wide conclusions, independent of this receptor: The antigen specificity of the clonally expanded peripheral T cells was not determined. Partial responders in the 0.1-3.0 mg/kg groups had among the lowest normalized peripheral clonal expansion, especially among CD8+ T cells. Low levels of normalized T-cell clonal expansion were also seen in some patients who did not respond. At doses from 0.1 to 3.0 mg/kg, clonal expansion was seen in both CD4+ and CD8+ blood T cells between baseline and week 6. After ivuxolimab, expanded clones were on average more numerous among CD8+ T cells than among CD4+ T cells.

Relative to germline, V is 3 bases shorter and J is 1 base shorter, with 7 bases between their ends. The CDR3 covers 13 residues, taking in both the cysteine and the phenylalanine. Kept here is only the CDR3 DNA, which spans 39 bases and is read in frame from base 1. The CDR1 and CDR2 encoded by the germline V gene are MDHEN and SYDVKM. Patients with a history of autoimmune disease or receiving systemic immunosuppression were excluded from the trial. In every dose cohort, peripheral blood was drawn for TCR sequencing at baseline, cycle 4 day 1, and cycle 7 day 1. The samples were taken from a phase I, first-in-human, multicenter, open-label dose-escalation trial of ivuxolimab. The trial enrolled adults with locally advanced or metastatic head and neck squamous cell, hepatocellular, melanoma or renal cell carcinoma. CD4+ and CD8+ T cells were sorted separately from peripheral blood before TCR sequencing.

The chain couples TRBV28 to TRBJ2-7; the D gene assignment is ambiguous. The specimen was CD4+ or CD8+ T cells sorted from blood, collected in a trial of the OX40 agonist ivuxolimab. The receptor was derived from an adult with an advanced solid tumor such as melanoma, head and neck, liver or kidney cancer. The CDR3 protein: CASSLVDSYEQYF. The DNA sequence is given as TGTGCCAGCAGTTTGGTGGATTCCTACGAGCAGTACTTC.